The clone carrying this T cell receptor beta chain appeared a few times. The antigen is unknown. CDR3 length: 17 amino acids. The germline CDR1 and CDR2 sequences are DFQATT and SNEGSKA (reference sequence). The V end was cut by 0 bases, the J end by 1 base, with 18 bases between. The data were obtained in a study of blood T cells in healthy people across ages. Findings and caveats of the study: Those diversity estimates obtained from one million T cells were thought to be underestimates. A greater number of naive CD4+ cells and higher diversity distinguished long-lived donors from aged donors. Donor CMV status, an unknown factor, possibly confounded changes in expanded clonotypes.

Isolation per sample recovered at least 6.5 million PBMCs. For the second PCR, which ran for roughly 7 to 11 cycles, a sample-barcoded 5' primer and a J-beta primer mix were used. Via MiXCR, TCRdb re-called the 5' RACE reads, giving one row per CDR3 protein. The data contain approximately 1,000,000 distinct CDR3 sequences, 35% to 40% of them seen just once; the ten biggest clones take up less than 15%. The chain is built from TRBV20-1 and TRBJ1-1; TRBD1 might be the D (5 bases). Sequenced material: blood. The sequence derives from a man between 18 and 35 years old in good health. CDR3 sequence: CSARETGDVGENTEAFF. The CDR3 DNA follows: TGCAGTGCTAGAGAGACGGGGGACGTGGGGGAGAACACTGAAGCTTTCTTT.